This TCR beta chain emerged from a study of neurological immune-mediated disorders. Germline V lookup: CDR1 LGHDT, CDR2 YNNKEL (reference sequence). The V end lost 0 bases, the J end lost 7 bases, and 13 bases lay between the germline ends. This CDR3 contains 15 residues. This clonotype has ten or more counts. Regarding time point: longitudinal time-point 2. The team produced cDNA through 5'RACE using 10-nucleotide random UMIs. TCRdb ran MiXCR on the 5' RACE reads and lists one entry per CDR3 protein. This table holds 81,000 or so distinct CDR3 sequences, roughly 13% found once. The sample taken for sequencing was PBMCs. The chain has TRBV3-1 and TRBJ1-5; D is perhaps TRBD1 (6 bases). This TCR came from a female donor with HTLV-1-associated myelopathy (HAM/TSP). The CDR3 loop reads CASSQDAGEGQPQHF. The CDR3 DNA reads TGTGCCAGCAGCCAAGATGCAGGGGAAGGCCAGCCCCAGCATTTT.